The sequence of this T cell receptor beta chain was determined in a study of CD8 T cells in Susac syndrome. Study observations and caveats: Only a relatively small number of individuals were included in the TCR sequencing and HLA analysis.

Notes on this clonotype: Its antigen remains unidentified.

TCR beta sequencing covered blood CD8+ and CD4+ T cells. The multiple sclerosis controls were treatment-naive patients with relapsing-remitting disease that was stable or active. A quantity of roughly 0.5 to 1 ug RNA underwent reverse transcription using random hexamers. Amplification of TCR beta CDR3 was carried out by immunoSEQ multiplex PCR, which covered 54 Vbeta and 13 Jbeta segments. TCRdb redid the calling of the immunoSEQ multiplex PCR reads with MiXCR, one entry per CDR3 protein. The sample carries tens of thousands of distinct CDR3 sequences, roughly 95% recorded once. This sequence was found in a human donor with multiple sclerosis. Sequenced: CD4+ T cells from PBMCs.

The CDR3: CASSLDGDRRQYF. For the CDR3, the DNA is TGCGCCAGCAGCTTGGACGGGGATCGTAGGCAGTATTTT. The V call is TRBV5-1, the J call TRBJ2-3, with a tentative D call TRBD2 (5 bases). The CDR3 is 13 residues long. The V gene's germline CDR1 is SGHRS and CDR2 YFSETQ. The ends were cut back, 0 bases at V and 11 bases at J, with 13 bases in the middle.